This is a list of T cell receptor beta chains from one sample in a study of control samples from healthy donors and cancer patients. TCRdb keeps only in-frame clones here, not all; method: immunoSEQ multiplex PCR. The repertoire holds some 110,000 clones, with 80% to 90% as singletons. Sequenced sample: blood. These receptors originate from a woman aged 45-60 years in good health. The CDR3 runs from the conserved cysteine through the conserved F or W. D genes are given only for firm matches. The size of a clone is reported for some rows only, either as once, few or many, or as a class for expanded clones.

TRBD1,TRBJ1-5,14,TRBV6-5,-,TGTGCCAGCACCCGACAGGGAGTTAGTCAGCCCCAGCATTTT,CASTRQGVSQPQHF
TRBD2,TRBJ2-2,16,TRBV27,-,TGTGCCAGCACCAGGGCTAGCGGAAGTAACACCGGGGAGCTGTTTTTT,CASTRASGSNTGELFF
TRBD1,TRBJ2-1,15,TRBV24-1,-,TGTGCCACCAGTGATATGTTGACAGGGGGCAATGAGCAGTTCTTC,CATSDMLTGGNEQFF
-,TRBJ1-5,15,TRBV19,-,TGTGCCAGTAGTATCTACCTCAGGGAGGACCAGCCCCAGCATTTT,CASSIYLREDQPQHF
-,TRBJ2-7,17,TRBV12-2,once,TGTGCAAGTCGCTTAGCGTTAGGTGGCGGGAGCTCCTACGAGCAGTACTTC,CASRLALGGGSSYEQYF
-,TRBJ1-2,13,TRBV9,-,TGTGCCAGCACCACGGCGGGGGGCGGTGGCTACACCTTC,CASTTAGGGGYTF
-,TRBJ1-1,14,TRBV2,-,TGTGCCACCCCAAAGGGAGGAGTCGACACTGAAGCTTTCTTT,CATPKGGVDTEAFF
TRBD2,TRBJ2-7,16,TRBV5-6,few,TGTGCCAGCAGCTTGGCCCCGACTAGCGCTGCCTACGAGCAGTACTTC,CASSLAPTSAAYEQYF
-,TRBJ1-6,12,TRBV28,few,TGTGCCAGCCTCAGTGGACAGACCCACCTCCACTTT,CASLSGQTHLHF
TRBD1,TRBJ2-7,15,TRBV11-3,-,TGTGCCAGCAGCGGGGGGCGGGACAGGGTAGACGAGCAGTACTTC,CASSGGRDRVDEQYF
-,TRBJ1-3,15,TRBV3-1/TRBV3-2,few,TGTGCCAGCAGCCGAGCCGGGAGATCTGGAAACACCATATATTTT,CASSRAGRSGNTIYF
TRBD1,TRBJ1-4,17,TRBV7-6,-,TGTGCCAGCAGCCCCTCCCCGGGACAGGGGGTTAGAGAAAAACTGTTTTTT,CASSPSPGQGVREKLFF
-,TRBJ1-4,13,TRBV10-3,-,TGTGCCATCAGTGAGGGGGCGGCTGAAAAACTGTTTTTT,CAISEGAAEKLFF
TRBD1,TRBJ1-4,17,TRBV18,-,TGTGCCAGCTCACCATATAACAGGGGACTTGCTAATGAAAAACTGTTTTTT,CASSPYNRGLANEKLFF
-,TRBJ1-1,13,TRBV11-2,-,TGTGCCAGCAGCTTCGAGAGGGGGACTGAAGCTTTCTTT,CASSFERGTEAFF
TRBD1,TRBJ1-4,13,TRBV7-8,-,TGTGCCAGCAGCCAGGGGGGGGGAGAAAAACTGTTTTTT,CASSQGGGEKLFF
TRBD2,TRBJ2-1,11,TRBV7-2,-,TGTGCCAGCGAGGCGGGGAGGGTACAGTTCTTC,CASEAGRVQFF
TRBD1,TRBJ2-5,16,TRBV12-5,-,TGTGCTAGTGGTTTGGTTCCAGGGACAGGACAAGAGACCCAGTACTTC,CASGLVPGTGQETQYF
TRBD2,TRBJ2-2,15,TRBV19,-,TGTGCCAGTAGCGGGAGGGGCCGTTACACCGGGGAGCTGTTTTTT,CASSGRGRYTGELFF
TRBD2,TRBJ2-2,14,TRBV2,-,TGTGCCAGCGTGGGGAGGGGATCTACCGGGGAGCTGTTTTTT,CASVGRGSTGELFF
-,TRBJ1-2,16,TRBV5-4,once,TGTGCCAGCAGCTTGGGGGGTGGAGGGACTAACTATGGCTACACCTTC,CASSLGGGGTNYGYTF
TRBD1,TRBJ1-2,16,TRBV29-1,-,TGCAGCGTTTACGGGACAGGGGATTTGGGCGGCTATGGCTACACCTTC,CSVYGTGDLGGYGYTF
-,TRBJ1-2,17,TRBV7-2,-,TGTGCCAGCAGCTTAGGGCCCCGGCCGTTGGGAACTGATGGCTACACCTTC,CASSLGPRPLGTDGYTF
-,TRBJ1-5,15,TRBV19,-,TGTGCCAGTAGTATATCAGAAACGGGCAATCAGCCCCAGCATTTT,CASSISETGNQPQHF
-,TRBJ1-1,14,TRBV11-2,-,TGTGCCAGCAGCTTCAGCCCCGGGGACACTGAAGCTTTCTTT,CASSFSPGDTEAFF
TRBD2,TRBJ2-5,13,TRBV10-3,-,TGTGCCACCCGTAGCGGGGCCCAAGAGACCCAGTACTTC,CATRSGAQETQYF
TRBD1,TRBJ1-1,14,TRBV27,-,TGTGCCAGCAGTTTCAGCAGGGGGCTCACTGAAGCTTTCTTT,CASSFSRGLTEAFF
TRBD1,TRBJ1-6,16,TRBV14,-,TGTGCCAGCAGTCGTTTCGGACAGGGGGCGAGTTCACCCCTCCACTTT,CASSRFGQGASSPLHF
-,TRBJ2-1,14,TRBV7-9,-,TGTGCCAGCAGACCCCAACTTCCTAGGGGTGAGCAGTTCTTC,CASRPQLPRGEQFF
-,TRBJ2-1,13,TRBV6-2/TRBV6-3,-,TGTGCCAGCAGTCAGACTATACCGAGTGAGCAGTTCTTC,CASSQTIPSEQFF
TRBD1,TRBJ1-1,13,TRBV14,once,TGTGCCAGCAGTCCGACAGGGATCGCTGAAGCTTTCTTT,CASSPTGIAEAFF
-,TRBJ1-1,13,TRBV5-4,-,TGTGCCAGCAGCTTAGGCGGGAACACTGAAGCTTTCTTT,CASSLGGNTEAFF
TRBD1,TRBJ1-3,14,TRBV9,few,TGTGCCAGCAGCTCCGGGACAGCTGGAAACACCATATATTTT,CASSSGTAGNTIYF
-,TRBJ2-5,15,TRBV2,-,TGTGCCAGCAGTGTGTCGGGGTGGATCCAAGAGACCCAGTACTTC,CASSVSGWIQETQYF
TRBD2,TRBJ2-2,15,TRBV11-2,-,TGTGCCAGCAGCTTACGAGCGGGGAAAACCGGGGAGCTGTTTTTT,CASSLRAGKTGELFF
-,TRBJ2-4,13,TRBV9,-,TGTGCCAGCAGCGGAGGCCTGGAGGACATTCAGTACTTC,CASSGGLEDIQYF
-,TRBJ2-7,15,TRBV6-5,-,TGTGCCAGCAGCACGGGACGTTTTAGCTCCTACGAGCAGTACTTC,CASSTGRFSSYEQYF
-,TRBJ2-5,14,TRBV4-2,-,TGTGCCAGCAGCCAAGACAGGCCGGGGGAGACCCAGTACTTC,CASSQDRPGETQYF
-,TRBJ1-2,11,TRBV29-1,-,TGCAGCGTTGCCGGGGGTGGAGGCTACACCTTC,CSVAGGGGYTF
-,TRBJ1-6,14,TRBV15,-,TGTGCCACCAGCCTAGACAGCAATAATTCACCCCTCCACTTT,CATSLDSNNSPLHF
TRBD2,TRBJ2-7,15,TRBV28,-,TGTGCCAGCAGATTACCTCAAGCGGGGTCCTACGAGCAGTACTTC,CASRLPQAGSYEQYF
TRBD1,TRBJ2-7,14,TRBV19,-,TGTGCCAGCGCCGGGACAGGGGCTTCCTACGAGCAGTACTTC,CASAGTGASYEQYF
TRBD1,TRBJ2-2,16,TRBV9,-,TGTGCCAGCAGCGCTGGGACAGGGGTCGGGACCGGGGAGCTGTTTTTT,CASSAGTGVGTGELFF
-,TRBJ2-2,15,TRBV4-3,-,TGCGCCAGCAGCCAAGATCTCAGTGACACCGGGGAGCTGTTTTTT,CASSQDLSDTGELFF
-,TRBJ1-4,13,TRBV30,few,TGTGCCTGGAGTTCGGACTCGAATGAAAAACTGTTTTTT,CAWSSDSNEKLFF
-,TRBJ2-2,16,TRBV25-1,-,TGTGCCAGCAGTGCACCTCTGACAGCGGCGACCGGGGAGCTGTTTTTT,CASSAPLTAATGELFF
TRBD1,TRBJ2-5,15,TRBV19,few,TGTGCCAGTAGTACCGATGGACAGGGTCTGGAGACCCAGTACTTC,CASSTDGQGLETQYF
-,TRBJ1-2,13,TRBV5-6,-,TGTGCCAGCAGCGAAACAGGGCTACAAGGCTACACCTTC,CASSETGLQGYTF
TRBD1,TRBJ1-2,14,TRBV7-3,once,TGTGCCAGCAGTACCTCAGGGGGACGCGATGGCTACACCTTC,CASSTSGGRDGYTF
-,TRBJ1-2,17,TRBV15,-,TGTGCCACCAGTCCTGATAGGTCGGGGAGTTTTGGCTATGGCTACACCTTC,CATSPDRSGSFGYGYTF
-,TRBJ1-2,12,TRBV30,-,TGTGCCTGGGAGACTGATAACTATGGCTACACCTTC,CAWETDNYGYTF
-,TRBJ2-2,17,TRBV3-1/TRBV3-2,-,TGTGCCAGCAGCCATGATTTTCCGGGGAGTGGCACCGGGGAGCTGTTTTTT,CASSHDFPGSGTGELFF
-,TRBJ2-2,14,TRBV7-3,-,TGTGCCAGCAGCGCAATTTCTAGCGCCGGGGAGCTGTTTTTT,CASSAISSAGELFF